A single sample is the source of the 3 T cell receptor beta chains below, sequenced in a study of blood T cell repertoires in COVID-19. TCRdb keeps only in-frame clones here, not all; method: immunoSEQ multiplex PCR. The data show 150,000 or so clones, with approximately 85% seen just once and 7.5% to 8.5% held by the top ten. Sequences were obtained from peripheral blood. The receptors originated from a woman aged 55-69 years with COVID-19, enrolled during active disease.

This chain joins TRBV9 and TRBJ1-3; D call uncertain. CDR1 and CDR2 (germline): SGDLS, YYNGEE. CDR3 size: 15 residues. Trimming cost V 0 bases and J 0 bases, with 7 bases left between them. As DNA, the CDR3 is TGTGCCAGCAGCGTAGCGGCGGGCTCTGGAAACACCATATATTTT. Protein product: CASSVAAGSGNTIYF.

This clone was counted once. The sample holds other DNA sequences that translate to the same CDR3. The genes are TRBV5-1 and TRBJ1-6; 7 bases match TRBD1. The CDR3 is made up of 14 amino acids. Germline assignment: CDR1 SGHRS and CDR2 YFSETQ. J lost 6 bases, V lost 4 bases, and 4 bases had no gene match. DNA of the CDR3: TGCGCCAGCAGCCCTGGGACAGTTAATTCACCCCTCCACTTT. Protein sequence: CASSPGTVNSPLHF. The full variable domain, in which reference TRBV5-1 and TRBJ1-6 provide the parts outside the CDR3, is KAGVTQTPRYLIKTRGQQVTLSCSPISGHRSVSWYQQTPGQGLQFLFEYFSETQRNKGNFPGRFSGRQFSNSRSEMNVSTLELGDSALYLCASSPGTVNSPLHFGNGTRLTVT.

The genes are TRBV21-1 and TRBJ1-6; the DNA was not compared with TRBD1, the D call given in the table. TRBV21-1 is reported as a pseudogene. The CDR3 runs to 15 residues. CDR3 DNA: TGTGCCAGCAGCAAACAGGGCAGGGATAATTCACCCCTCCACTTT. Its translation: CASSKQGRDNSPLHF.